This T cell receptor beta chain appears in the sequencing data of a study of Ad26.COV2.S vaccination and SARS-CoV-2 variants. The table came from immunoSEQ multiplex PCR; TCRdb's copy has only in-frame clones and leaves some out. There are under 600,000 clones in the sample; 80% to 90% occur only once, and about 1.5% lies in the top ten. From germline, CDR1 is SNHLY and CDR2 FYNNEI. The V end was cut by 6 bases, the J end by 0 bases, with 15 bases between. The CDR3 contains 15 residues. Documented treatment: 15 to 20 received Ad26.COV2.S at low or high dose, single or two shots; several received placebo; per-sample allocation not given. It was on day 63 after the first vaccine or placebo injection that samples were taken.

The V call is TRBV2, the J call TRBJ2-7; TRBD1 might be the D (5 bases). The source of this sequence is a person between 18 and 65 years old who received the Ad26.COV2.S COVID-19 vaccine or a placebo. Sequences were derived from peripheral blood, sampled in a trial of Ad26.COV2.S vaccine versus placebo. The chain's CDR3 is CASSDTGPGSYEQYF. The CDR3 coding sequence is TGTGCCAGCAGCGATACAGGTCCGGGCTCCTACGAGCAGTACTTC.